These 9 T cell receptor beta chains share one sample of origin, sequenced in a study of T-cell reconstitution after alpha-beta-depleted transplantation in children. A TCRbeta library incorporating unique molecular identifiers was prepared. TCRdb fed the PCR reads into MiXCR, producing one record per CDR3 protein. The table lists about 360,000 distinct CDR3 sequences, about an eighth of them singletons. The starting material was PBMCs, obtained from the stem cell graft. Source of these receptors: a human donor who donated a stem cell graft to a child with Fanconi anemia.

In its sample, this clonotype was seen a few times. The chain joins TRBV4-3 to TRBJ2-3; D remains unclear. V was cut by 1 base and J by 5 bases, with 10 bases left in between. The germline V gene encodes CDR1 LGHNA and CDR2 YSLEER. CDR3 length: 14 residues. CDR3 in DNA: TGCGCCAGCAGCCAAGTAGATAGTGGAGATACGCAGTATTTT. Translating gives CASSQVDSGDTQYF.

The rearrangement joins TRBV5-1 to TRBJ2-1; 8 bases fit TRBD2. Per the germline V gene, CDR1 is SGHRS and CDR2 is YFSETQ. V was pared by 4 bases and J by 3 bases, with 12 bases of the junction left unmatched. The CDR3 spans 17 residues. CDR3 region: CASSPGGGTSLYNEQFF. CDR3 DNA sequence: TGCGCCAGCAGCCCCGGGGGGGGGACATCCCTCTACAATGAGCAGTTCTTC.

This clonotype was observed a few times. The chain couples TRBV28 to TRBJ2-5, with 8 bases aligning to TRBD1. Germline values: CDR1 MDHEN, CDR2 SYDVKM. J lost 2 bases, V lost 8 bases, and 4 bases had no gene match. CDR3 length equals 13 residues. The CDR3 sequence is CASSDRGQETQYF. For the CDR3, the DNA is TGTGCCAGCTCTGACAGGGGACAAGAGACCCAGTACTTC.

This clonotype has more than one count but fewer than ten. The chain recombines TRBV12-3 or TRBV12-4 with TRBJ2-3; 8 positions match TRBD2. The CDR3 loop spans 15 amino acids. V lost 5 bases to trimming and J lost 2 bases; unmatched junction nucleotides: 6. CDR3 in amino acids: CASSPNSGNTDTQYF. CDR3 bases: TGTGCCAGCAGTCCAAATAGCGGGAACACAGATACGCAGTATTTT.

This clonotype was seen many times. The rearrangement joins TRBV12-3 or TRBV12-4 to TRBJ1-1; weak D call: TRBD1 (5 bases). The CDR3 consists of 13 residues. V dropped 6 bases and J dropped 3 bases, with 11 bases sitting between them. This CDR3 is CASSPLGDTEAFF. In DNA form, the CDR3 reads TGTGCCAGCAGCCCCCTGGGGGACACTGAAGCTTTCTTT.

This clonotype came up a few times. The V call is TRBV6-1, the J call TRBJ1-6; D is unclear. CDR3 length: 15 amino acids. Trimming took off 8 bases at V and 10 bases at J, with 21 bases between the two ends. CDR1 MNHNS and CDR2 SASEGT come from the germline V gene. The CDR3 sequence is CASGKGKEEGSPLHF. The CDR3 DNA reads TGTGCCAGCGGAAAAGGAAAGGAAGAGGGATCACCCCTCCACTTT.

CDR3 residues: CASSNSTNTGELFF. The CDR3 DNA is TGTGCCAGCAGCAACAGCACGAACACCGGGGAGCTGTTTTTT. The V and J genes are TRBV12-3 or TRBV12-4 and TRBJ2-2; no clear D. V shed 6 bases and J shed 0 bases, with 8 bases lying between them. The CDR3 has 14 residues.

In this sample, this clonotype turned up many times. The rearrangement joins TRBV10-3 to TRBJ1-1, with 7 positions matching TRBD1. The CDR3 covers 14 residues. CDR1 and CDR2 (germline): ENHRY, SYGVKD. With V trimmed by 5 bases and J by 0 bases, 3 bases remained unmatched. The CDR3 DNA follows: TGTGCCATCAGTACAGGGGACCTGAACACTGAAGCTTTCTTT. This encodes CAISTGDLNTEAFF.

The CDR3 DNA is TGTGCCAGCAGTCCAGAGGGGCTTACCGGGGAGCTGTTTTTT. Protein product: CASSPEGLTGELFF. The genes are TRBV11-1 and TRBJ2-2, with D perhaps assigned TRBD1 or TRBD2 (5 bases each). Trimming cost V 6 bases and J 5 bases, with 13 bases left between them. CDR3 length: 14 residues. Germline assignment: CDR1 SGHAT and CDR2 FQDESV (reference sequence).